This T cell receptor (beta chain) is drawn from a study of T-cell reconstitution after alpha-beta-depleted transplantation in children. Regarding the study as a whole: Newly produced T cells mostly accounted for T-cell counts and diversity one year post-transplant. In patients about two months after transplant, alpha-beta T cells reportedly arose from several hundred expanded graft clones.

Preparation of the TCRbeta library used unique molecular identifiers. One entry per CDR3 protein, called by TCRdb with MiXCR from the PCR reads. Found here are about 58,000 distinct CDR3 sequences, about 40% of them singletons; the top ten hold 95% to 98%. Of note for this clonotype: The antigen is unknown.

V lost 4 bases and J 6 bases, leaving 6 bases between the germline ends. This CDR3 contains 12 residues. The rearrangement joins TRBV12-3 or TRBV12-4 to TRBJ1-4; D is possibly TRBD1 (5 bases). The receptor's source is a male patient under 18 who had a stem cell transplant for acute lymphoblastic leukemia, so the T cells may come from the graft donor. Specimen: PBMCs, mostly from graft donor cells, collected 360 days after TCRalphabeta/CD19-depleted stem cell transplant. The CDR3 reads CASSWGDEKLFF. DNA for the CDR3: TGTGCCAGCAGTTGGGGGGATGAAAAACTGTTTTTT.